This T cell receptor beta chain was sequenced in a study of patients and donors after allogeneic stem cell transplantation. Each CDR3 protein is one row after TCRdb ran MiXCR on the RT-PCR reads. Here the sample spans about 110,000 distinct CDR3 sequences, over 30% being singletons. Germline values: CDR1 SGHKS, CDR2 YYEKEE (reference sequence). The CDR3 is made up of 13 amino acids. The junction had 4 bases not matched to a gene; V was cut back by 1 base and J by 8 bases. The rearrangement joins TRBV5-5 to TRBJ1-2, with 8 positions matching TRBD1. This TCR derives from a human donor who was either an allogeneic HSCT recipient or a stem cell or donor lymphocyte infusion donor (not recorded which). It is not recorded whose cells these are; they may come from a transplant donor. The sequencing input was blood, either unsorted or a sorted T cell fraction (not recorded which). The CDR3 coding sequence is TGTGCCAGCAGCTTGAACAGGGGGAAGGGCTACACCTTC. Its translation: CASSLNRGKGYTF.